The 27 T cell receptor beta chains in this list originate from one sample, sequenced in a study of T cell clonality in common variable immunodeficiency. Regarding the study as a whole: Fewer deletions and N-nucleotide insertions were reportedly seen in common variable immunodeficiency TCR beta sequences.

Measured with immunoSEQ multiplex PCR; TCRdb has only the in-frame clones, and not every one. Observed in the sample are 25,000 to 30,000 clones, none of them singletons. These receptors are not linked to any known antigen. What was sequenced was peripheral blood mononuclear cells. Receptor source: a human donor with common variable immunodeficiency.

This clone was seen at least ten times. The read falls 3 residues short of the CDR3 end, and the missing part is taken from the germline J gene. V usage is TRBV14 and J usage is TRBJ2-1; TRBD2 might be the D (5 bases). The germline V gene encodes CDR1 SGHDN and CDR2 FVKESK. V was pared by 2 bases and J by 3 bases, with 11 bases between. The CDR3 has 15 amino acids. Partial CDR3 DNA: TGTGCCAGCAGCCAACGCCAGGCGGGCTACAATGAG. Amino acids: CASSQRQAGYNE. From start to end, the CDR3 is CASSQRQAGYNEQFF.

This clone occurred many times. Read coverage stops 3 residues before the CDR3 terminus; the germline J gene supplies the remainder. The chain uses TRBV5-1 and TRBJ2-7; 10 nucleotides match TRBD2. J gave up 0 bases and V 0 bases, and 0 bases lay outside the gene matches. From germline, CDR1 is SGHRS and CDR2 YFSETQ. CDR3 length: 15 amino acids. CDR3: CASSLASGGSYEQYF. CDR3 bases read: TGCGCCAGCAGCTTGGCTAGCGGGGGCTCCTACGAG.

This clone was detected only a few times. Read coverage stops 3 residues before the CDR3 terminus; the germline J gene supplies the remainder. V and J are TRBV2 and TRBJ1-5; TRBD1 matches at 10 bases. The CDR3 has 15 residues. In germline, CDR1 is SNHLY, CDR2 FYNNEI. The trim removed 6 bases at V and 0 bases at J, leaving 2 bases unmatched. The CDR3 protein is CASRGDRGSNQPQHF. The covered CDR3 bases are TGTGCCAGCAGGGGGGACAGGGGTAGCAATCAGCCC. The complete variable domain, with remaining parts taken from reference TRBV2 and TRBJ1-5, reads EPEVTQTPSHQVTQMGQEVILRCVPISNHLYFYWYRQILGQKVEFLVSFYNNEISEKSEIFDDQFSVERPDGSNFTLKIRSTKLEDSAMYFCASRGDRGSNQPQHFGDGTRLSIL.

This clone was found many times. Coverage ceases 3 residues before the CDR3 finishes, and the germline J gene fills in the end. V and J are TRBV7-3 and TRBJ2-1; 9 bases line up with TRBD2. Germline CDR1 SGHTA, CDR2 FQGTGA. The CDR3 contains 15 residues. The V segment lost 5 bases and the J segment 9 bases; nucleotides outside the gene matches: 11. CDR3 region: CASSPSGGGAVEQFF. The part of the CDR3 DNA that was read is TGTGCCAGCAGCCCCTCTGGCGGGGGGGCTGTTGAG.

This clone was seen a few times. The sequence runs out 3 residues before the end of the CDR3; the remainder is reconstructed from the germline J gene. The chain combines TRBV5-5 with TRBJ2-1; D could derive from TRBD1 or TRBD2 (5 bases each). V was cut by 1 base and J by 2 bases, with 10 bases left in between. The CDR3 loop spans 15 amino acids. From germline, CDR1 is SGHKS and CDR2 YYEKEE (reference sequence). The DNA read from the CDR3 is TGTGCCAGCAGCTTGAGGGGAGAGGCCTACAATGAG. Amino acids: CASSLRGEAYNE. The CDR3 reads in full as CASSLRGEAYNEQFF. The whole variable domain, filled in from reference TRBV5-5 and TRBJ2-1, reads DAGVTQSPTHLIKTRGQQVTLRCSPISGHKSVSWYQQVLGQGPQFIFQYYEKEERGRGNFPDRFSARQFPNYSSELNVNALLLGDSALYLCASSLRGEAYNEQFFGPGTRLTVL.

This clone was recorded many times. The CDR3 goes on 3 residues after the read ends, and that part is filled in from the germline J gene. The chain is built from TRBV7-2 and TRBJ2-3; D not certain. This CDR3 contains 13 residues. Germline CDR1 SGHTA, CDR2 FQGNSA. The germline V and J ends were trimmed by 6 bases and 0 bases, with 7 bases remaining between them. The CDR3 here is CASRRPSTDTQYF. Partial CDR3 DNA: TGTGCCAGCAGGCGTCCTAGCACAGATACG.

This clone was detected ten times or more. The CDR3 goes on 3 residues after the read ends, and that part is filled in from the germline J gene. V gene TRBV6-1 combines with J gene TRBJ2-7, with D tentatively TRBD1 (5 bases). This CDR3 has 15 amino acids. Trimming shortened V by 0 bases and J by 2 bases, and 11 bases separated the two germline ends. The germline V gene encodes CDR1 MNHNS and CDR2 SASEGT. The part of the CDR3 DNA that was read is TGTGCCAGCAGTGAAGCGTTGACAGTCCCCTACGAG. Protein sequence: CASSEALTVPYE. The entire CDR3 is CASSEALTVPYEQYF.

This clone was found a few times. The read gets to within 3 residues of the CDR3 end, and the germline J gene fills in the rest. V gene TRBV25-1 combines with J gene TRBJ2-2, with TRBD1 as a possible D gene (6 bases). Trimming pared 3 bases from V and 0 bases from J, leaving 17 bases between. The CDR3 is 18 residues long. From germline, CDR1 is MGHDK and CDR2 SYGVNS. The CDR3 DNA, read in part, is TGTGCCAGCAGTGATTCGGACAGCCAATTCACGAACACCGGGGAG. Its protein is CASSDSDSQFTNTGE. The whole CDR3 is CASSDSDSQFTNTGELFF.

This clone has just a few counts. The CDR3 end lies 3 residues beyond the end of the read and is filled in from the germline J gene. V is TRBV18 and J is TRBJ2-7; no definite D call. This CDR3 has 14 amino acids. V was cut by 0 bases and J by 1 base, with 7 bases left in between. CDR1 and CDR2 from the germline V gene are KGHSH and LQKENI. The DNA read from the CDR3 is TGTGCCAGCTCACCACCGATAGCATCCTACGAG. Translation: CASSPPIASYE. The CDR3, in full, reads CASSPPIASYEQYF.

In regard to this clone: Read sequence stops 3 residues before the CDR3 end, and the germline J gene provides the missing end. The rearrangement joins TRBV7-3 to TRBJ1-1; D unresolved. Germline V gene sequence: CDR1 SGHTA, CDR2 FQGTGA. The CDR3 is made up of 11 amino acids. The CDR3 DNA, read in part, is TGTGCCAGCAGCGTCGGAGGGGAA. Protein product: CASSVGGE. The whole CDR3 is CASSVGGEAFF.

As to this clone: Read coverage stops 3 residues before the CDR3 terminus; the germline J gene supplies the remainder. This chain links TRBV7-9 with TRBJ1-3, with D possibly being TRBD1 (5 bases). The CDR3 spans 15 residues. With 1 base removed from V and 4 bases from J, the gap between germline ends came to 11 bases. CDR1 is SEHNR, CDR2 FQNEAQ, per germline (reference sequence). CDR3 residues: CASSLGGVAGNTIYF. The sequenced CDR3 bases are TGTGCCAGCAGCTTAGGGGGGGTTGCCGGAAACACC.

CDR3 bases read: TGTGCCAGTAGTATTAGGACAGGGGAGACGACC. This gives the protein CASSIRTGETT. In full, the CDR3 is CASSIRTGETTQYF. The chain combines TRBV19 with TRBJ2-5; 9 nucleotides match TRBD1. The read comes to an end 3 residues before the CDR3 does, leaving the germline J gene to fill in the end. Germline lookup yields CDR1 LNHDA and CDR2 SQIVND (reference sequence). V was clipped by 3 bases and J by 7 bases; unmatched bases: 6. The CDR3 is 14 amino acids.

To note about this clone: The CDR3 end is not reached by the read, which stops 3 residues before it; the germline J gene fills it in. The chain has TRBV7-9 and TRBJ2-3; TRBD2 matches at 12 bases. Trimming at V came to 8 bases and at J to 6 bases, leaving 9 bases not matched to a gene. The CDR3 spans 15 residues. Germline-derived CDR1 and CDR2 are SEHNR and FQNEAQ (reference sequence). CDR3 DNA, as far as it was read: TGTGCCAGCTGGGATTGGACTAGCGGGGAGGATACG. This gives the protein CASWDWTSGEDT. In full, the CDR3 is CASWDWTSGEDTQYF.

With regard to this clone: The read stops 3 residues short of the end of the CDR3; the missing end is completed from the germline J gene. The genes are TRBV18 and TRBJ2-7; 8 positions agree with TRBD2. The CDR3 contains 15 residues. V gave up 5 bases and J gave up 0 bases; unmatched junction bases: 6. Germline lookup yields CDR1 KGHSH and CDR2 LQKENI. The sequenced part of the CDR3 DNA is TGTGCCAGCTCAAGTAGCGGGGCCAGCTCCTACGAG. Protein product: CASSSSGASSYE. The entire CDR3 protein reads CASSSSGASSYEQYF. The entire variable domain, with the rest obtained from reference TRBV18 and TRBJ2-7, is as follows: NAGVMQNPRHLVRRRGQEARLRCSPMKGHSHVYWYRQLPEEGLKFMVYLQKENIIDESGMPKERFSAEFPKEGPSILRIQQVVRGDSAAYFCASSSSGASSYEQYFGPGTRLTVT.

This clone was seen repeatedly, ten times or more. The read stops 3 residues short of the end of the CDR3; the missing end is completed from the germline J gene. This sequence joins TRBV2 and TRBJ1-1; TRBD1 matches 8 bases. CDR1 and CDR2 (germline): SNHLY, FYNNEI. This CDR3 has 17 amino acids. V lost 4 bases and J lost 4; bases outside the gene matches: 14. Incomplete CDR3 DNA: TGTGCCAGCAGTGCAGGGGGCCGGGTTCGGTGGAGCACTGAA. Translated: CASSAGGRVRWSTE. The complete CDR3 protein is CASSAGGRVRWSTEAFF. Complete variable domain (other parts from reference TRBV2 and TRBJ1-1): EPEVTQTPSHQVTQMGQEVILRCVPISNHLYFYWYRQILGQKVEFLVSFYNNEISEKSEIFDDQFSVERPDGSNFTLKIRSTKLEDSAMYFCASSAGGRVRWSTEAFFGQGTRLTVV.

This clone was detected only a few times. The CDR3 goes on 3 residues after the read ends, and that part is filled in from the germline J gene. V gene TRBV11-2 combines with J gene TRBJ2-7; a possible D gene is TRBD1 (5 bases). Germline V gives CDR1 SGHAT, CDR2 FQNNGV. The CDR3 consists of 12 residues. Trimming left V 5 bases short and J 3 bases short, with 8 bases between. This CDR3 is CASSLQGYEQYF. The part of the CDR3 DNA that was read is TGTGCCAGCAGCCTTCAGGGCTACGAG.

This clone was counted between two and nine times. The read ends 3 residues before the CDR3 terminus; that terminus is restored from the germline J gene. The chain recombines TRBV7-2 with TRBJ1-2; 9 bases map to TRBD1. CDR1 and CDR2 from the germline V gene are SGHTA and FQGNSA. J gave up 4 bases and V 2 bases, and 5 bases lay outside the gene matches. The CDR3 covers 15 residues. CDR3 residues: CASSLRTGATYGYTF. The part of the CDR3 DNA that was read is TGTGCCAGCAGCTTAAGGACAGGGGCGACCTATGGC. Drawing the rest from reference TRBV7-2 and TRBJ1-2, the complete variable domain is GAGVSQSPSNKVTEKGKDVELRCDPISGHTALYWYRQSLGQGLEFLIYFQGNSAPDKSGLPSDRFSAERTGGSVSTLTIQRTQQEDSAVYLCASSLRTGATYGYTFGSGTRLTVV.

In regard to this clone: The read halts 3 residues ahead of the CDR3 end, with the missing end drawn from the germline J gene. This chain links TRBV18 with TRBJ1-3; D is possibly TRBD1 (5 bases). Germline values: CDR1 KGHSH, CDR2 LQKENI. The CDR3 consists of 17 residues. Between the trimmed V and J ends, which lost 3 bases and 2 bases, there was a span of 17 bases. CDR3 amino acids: CASSPPVGGFAGNTIYF. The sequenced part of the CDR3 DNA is TGTGCCAGCTCACCGCCGGTGGGGGGATTTGCTGGAAACACC.

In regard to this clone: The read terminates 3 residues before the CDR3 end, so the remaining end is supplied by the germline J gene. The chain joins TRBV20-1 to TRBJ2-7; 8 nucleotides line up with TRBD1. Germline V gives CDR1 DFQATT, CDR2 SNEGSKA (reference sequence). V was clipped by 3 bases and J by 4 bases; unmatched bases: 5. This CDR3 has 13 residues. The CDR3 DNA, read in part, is TGCAGTGCTAGGCAGGGGGCCACATACGAG. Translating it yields CSARQGATYE. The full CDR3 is CSARQGATYEQYF.

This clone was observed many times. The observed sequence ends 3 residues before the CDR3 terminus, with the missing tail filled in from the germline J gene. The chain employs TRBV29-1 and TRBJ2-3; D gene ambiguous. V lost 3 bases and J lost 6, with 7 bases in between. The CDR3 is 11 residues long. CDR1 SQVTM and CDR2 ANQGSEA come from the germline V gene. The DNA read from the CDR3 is TGCAGCGTTGACCGGTTGGATACG. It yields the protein CSVDRLDT. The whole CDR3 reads CSVDRLDTQYF.

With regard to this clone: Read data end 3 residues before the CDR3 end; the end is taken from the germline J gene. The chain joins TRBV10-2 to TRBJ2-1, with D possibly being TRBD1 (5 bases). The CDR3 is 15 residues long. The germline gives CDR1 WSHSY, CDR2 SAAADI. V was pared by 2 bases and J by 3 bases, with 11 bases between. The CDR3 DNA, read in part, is TGCGCCAGCAGTGAGGAAAGGGGAAGCTACAATGAG. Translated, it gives CASSEERGSYNE. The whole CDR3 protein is CASSEERGSYNEQFF.

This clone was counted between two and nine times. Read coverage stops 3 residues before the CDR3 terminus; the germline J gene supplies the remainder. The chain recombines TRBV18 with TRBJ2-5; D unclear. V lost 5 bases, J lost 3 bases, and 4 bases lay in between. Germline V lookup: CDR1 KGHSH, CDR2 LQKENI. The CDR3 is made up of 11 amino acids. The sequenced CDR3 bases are TGTGCCAGCTCAGCGAAAGAGACC. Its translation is CASSAKET. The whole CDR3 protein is CASSAKETQYF.

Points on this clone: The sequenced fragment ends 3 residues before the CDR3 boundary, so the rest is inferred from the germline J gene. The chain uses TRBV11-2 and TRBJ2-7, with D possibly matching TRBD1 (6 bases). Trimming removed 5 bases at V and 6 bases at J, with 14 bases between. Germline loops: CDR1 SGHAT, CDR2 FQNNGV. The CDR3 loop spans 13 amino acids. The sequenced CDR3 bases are TGTGCCAGCAGCGCCCACCCCAGGGGCGAG. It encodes CASSAHPRGE. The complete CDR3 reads CASSAHPRGEQYF.

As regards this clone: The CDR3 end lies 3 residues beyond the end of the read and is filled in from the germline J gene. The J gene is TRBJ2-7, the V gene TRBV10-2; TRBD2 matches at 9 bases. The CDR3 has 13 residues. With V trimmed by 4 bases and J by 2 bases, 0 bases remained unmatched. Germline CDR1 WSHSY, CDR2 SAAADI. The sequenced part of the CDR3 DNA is TGCGCCAGCAGTGGACTAGCGGCCTACGAG. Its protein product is CASSGLAAYE. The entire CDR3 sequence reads CASSGLAAYEQYF.

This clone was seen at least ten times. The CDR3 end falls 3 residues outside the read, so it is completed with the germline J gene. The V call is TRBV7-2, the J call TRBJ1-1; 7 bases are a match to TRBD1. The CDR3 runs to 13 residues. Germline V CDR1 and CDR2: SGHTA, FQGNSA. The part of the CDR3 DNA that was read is TGTGCCAGCAGCTTAGGGAGGGGGACAGCC. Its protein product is CASSLGRGTA. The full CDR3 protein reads CASSLGRGTAAFF.

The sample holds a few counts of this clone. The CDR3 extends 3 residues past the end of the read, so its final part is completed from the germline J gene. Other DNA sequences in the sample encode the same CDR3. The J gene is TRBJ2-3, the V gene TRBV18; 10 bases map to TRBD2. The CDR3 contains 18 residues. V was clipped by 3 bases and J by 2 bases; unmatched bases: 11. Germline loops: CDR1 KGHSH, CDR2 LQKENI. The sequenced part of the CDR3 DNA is TGTGCCAGCTCACCCCTTGCTGCAGCGGGGGGGACCACAGATACG. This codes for CASSPLAAAGGTTDT. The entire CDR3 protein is CASSPLAAAGGTTDTQYF.

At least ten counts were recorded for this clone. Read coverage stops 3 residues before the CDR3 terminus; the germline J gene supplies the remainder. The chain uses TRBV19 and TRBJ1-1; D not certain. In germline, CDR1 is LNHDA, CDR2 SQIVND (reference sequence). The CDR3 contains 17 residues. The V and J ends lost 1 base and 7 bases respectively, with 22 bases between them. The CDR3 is CASSIARSHPPNVEAFF. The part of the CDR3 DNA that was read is TGTGCCAGTAGTATAGCCAGGTCTCATCCCCCTAACGTTGAA.